The 2 T cell receptor beta chains presented below share a single source sample, sequenced in a study of blood T cell repertoires in COVID-19. Libraries were prepared by immunoSEQ multiplex PCR; TCRdb keeps only in-frame clonotypes and omits some of them. The repertoire consists of 120,000 or so clones, with 70% to 90% occurring once and the leading ten covering roughly 4%. The material sequenced was peripheral blood. These receptor sequences come from a woman in her 50s with acute or convalescent COVID-19.

V gene TRBV6-4 combines with J gene TRBJ2-1; 7 nucleotides agree with TRBD2. The CDR3 totals 13 residues. In germline, CDR1 is MRHNA, CDR2 SNTAGT. J was trimmed by 9 bases and V by 2 bases; bases with no gene match: 4. The CDR3 loop is CASSDEGGFEQFF. The CDR3, as DNA: TGTGCCAGCAGTGACGAGGGAGGGTTTGAGCAGTTCTTC.

The rearrangement links TRBV19 to TRBJ1-5; D perhaps matches TRBD1 (6 bases). V gave up 3 bases and J gave up 1 base, with 7 bases separating them. The CDR3 is 14 residues long. Germline loops: CDR1 LNHDA, CDR2 SQIVND (reference sequence). The CDR3 DNA sequence: TGTGCCAGTAGTATCAGGGGAAGCAATCAGCCCCAGCATTTT. It encodes CASSIRGSNQPQHF.